The 14 T cell receptor beta chains given below trace back to one sample, sequenced in a study of beta chain features in type 1 diabetes. Every isolated RNA sample was fully reverse transcribed, so sequencing captured expressed TCRB transcripts. Generated by immunoSEQ multiplex PCR, the TCRdb table keeps only in-frame clones and is missing some. The table includes some 500,000 clones, 10% to 12% detected once. Sequenced: naive CD4+ T cells from blood. These receptors were obtained from a woman aged 18-29 years in good health.

The chain links TRBV7-2 to TRBJ2-5; TRBD2 might be the D (6 bases). Germline-derived CDR1 and CDR2 are SGHTA and FQGNSA. Between the trimmed V and J ends, which lost 3 bases and 6 bases, there was a span of 8 bases. The CDR3 sequence is 12 residues long. The CDR3 spells CASSLEGQTQYF. As DNA, the CDR3 is TGTGCCAGCAGCTTGGAGGGGCAGACCCAGTACTTC.

The chain uses TRBV7-3 and TRBJ2-5; D may be TRBD2 (5 bases). V gave up 4 bases and J gave up 9 bases, with 15 bases separating them. The CDR3 covers 13 residues. In germline, CDR1 is SGHTA, CDR2 FQGTGA. Here the CDR3 DNA reads TGTGCCAGCAGCTCCCCTCCGACTACGGCCCAGTACTTC. Its translation: CASSSPPTTAQYF.

The CDR3 reads CASSLRSGEDEQYV. The CDR3 DNA reads as TGTGCCAGCAGCTTAAGGTCAGGGGAAGACGAGCAGTACGTC. The chain recombines TRBV7-2 with TRBJ2-7; perhaps TRBD1 as D (6 bases). Trimming cost V 2 bases and J 5 bases, with 13 bases left between them. CDR1 SGHTA and CDR2 FQGNSA come from the germline V gene. The CDR3 consists of 14 residues.

The table lists this clone with a few counts. V is TRBV30 and J is TRBJ2-6; tentatively, D is TRBD1 (6 bases). The CDR3 length is 13 residues. Germline lookup yields CDR1 GTSNPN and CDR2 SVGIG (reference sequence). V was pared by 8 bases and J by 2 bases, with 10 bases between. CDR3 in amino acids: CALQGPGANVLTF. DNA for the CDR3: TGTGCCCTACAGGGACCTGGGGCCAACGTCCTGACTTTC. The full variable domain, its missing parts supplied by reference TRBV30 and TRBJ2-6, is SQTIHQWPATLVQPVGSPLSLECTVEGTSNPNLYWYRQAAGRGLQLLFYSVGIGQISSEVPQNLSASRPQDRQFILSSKKLLLSDSGFYLCALQGPGANVLTFGAGSRLTVL.

Only a few counts were recorded for this clone. The V gene is TRBV6-1, the J gene TRBJ2-1; D is ambiguous. V shed 6 bases and J shed 5 bases, with 5 bases lying between them. Germline V gives CDR1 MNHNS, CDR2 SASEGT. This CDR3 has 11 amino acids. CDR3 in amino acids: CASRVNNEQFF. Here the CDR3 DNA reads TGTGCCAGCAGGGTAAACAATGAGCAGTTCTTC.

The chain uses TRBV4-1 and TRBJ2-3; 7 bases match TRBD2. The germline V gene encodes CDR1 MGHRA and CDR2 YSYEKL. This CDR3 comprises 16 residues. After removal of 1 base from V and 0 bases from J, the junction contained 4 bases not matched to a gene. The CDR3 protein is CASSQAAAGSTDTQYF. The CDR3, as DNA: TGCGCCAGCAGCCAAGCGGCAGCGGGGAGCACAGATACGCAGTATTTT.

This clone was picked up a small number of times. V gene TRBV9 combines with J gene TRBJ1-3, with TRBD1 matching over 7 bases. Germline trimming cut 6 bases from V and 3 bases from J; bases unmatched to any gene: 9. The CDR3 runs 15 residues. CDR1 and CDR2 from the germline V gene are SGDLS and YYNGEE. The chain's CDR3 is CASNRDRAGGNTIYF. Here the CDR3 DNA reads TGTGCCAGCAATCGCGACAGGGCCGGTGGAAACACCATATATTTT.

Only one count was recorded for this clone. The chain couples TRBV4-3 to TRBJ1-4; D unclear. The CDR3 has 17 residues. Trimming stripped 1 base from V and 7 bases from J, with 19 bases between. CDR1 LGHNA and CDR2 YSLEER come from the germline V gene. For the CDR3, the DNA is TGCGCCAGCAGCCAAGGATGGGCCCTCGGCGGTGGTGAAAAACTGTTTTTT. It encodes CASSQGWALGGGEKLFF.

This clone appeared a few times. This chain uses TRBV10-3 with TRBJ1-2; D unclear. Trimming took 2 bases from V and 1 from J, leaving 5 bases between them. The CDR3 extends over 13 amino acids. Germline V lookup: CDR1 ENHRY, CDR2 SYGVKD. CDR3 sequence (DNA): TGTGCCATCAGTGAGGTCGATAACTATGGCTACACCTTC. Its protein product is CAISEVDNYGYTF.

The J gene is TRBJ2-1, the V gene TRBV10-3, with TRBD1 matching over 7 bases. V lost 8 bases, J lost 3 bases, and 10 bases stayed unmatched. Germline lookup yields CDR1 ENHRY and CDR2 SYGVKD. This CDR3 has 15 amino acids. CDR3 bases: TGTGCCATCGGAGATTGGGGGACAGACTACAATGAGCAGTTCTTC. Translated, it gives CAIGDWGTDYNEQFF.

The V call is TRBV10-3, the J call TRBJ1-2, with D hard to call. CDR1 is ENHRY and CDR2 is SYGVKD in the germline V gene. This CDR3 is built from 13 residues. Trimming removed 0 bases at V and 3 bases at J, with 5 bases between. CDR3 nucleotides: TGTGCCATCAGTGAGTCGGGCTACTATGGCTACACCTTC. It yields the protein CAISESGYYGYTF.

This clone occurred a few times. At the DNA level, this CDR3 is encoded by other sequences in the same sample as well. The CDR3 sequence: CASSFSLETQYF. The CDR3 nucleotides are TGCGCCAGCAGCTTTAGCTTAGAGACCCAGTACTTC. The V gene is TRBV5-1, the J gene TRBJ2-5; D unclear. V lost 2 bases and J lost 4, with 6 bases in between. CDR3 length: 12 residues. CDR1 is SGHRS and CDR2 is YFSETQ in the germline V gene.

The chain couples TRBV23-1 to TRBJ2-7; D call uncertain. TRBV23-1 falls under the ORF class, with uncertain function. The CDR3 covers 15 residues. Between the trimmed V and J ends, which lost 4 bases and 3 bases, there was a span of 16 bases. The CDR3 DNA follows: TGCGCCAGCAGTCCTAACCAGGCGAGGAACTACGAGCAGTACGTC. The encoded protein is CASSPNQARNYEQYV.

Here the CDR3 DNA reads TGTGCCAGCTCACCAACAGGGAAGCTTCAAGCTTTCTTT. It translates to CASSPTGKLQAFF. The rearrangement links TRBV18 to TRBJ1-1; weak D call: TRBD1 (6 bases). V was cut by 2 bases and J by 9 bases, with 13 bases left in between. The germline gives CDR1 KGHSH, CDR2 LQKENI. The CDR3 runs to 13 residues.